Detailed here is one TCR beta chain. This clone was observed once. There is no known antigen for this receptor. Within one base of it there is no much larger clone, and no base qualities were kept. Whole blood was collected in K2EDTA tubes by collaborating institutions according to the institutions' own protocols. For TCRbeta analysis, collaborators shipped samples in one of three forms: frozen whole blood, isolated PBMCs, or DNA extracted from either of those sample types. TCRbeta CDR3 regions were amplified from genomic DNA using the immunoSEQ Assay, a bias-controlled multiplex PCR. The authors processed their data as follows. Nucleated cell counts per sample were estimated from amplification of reference gene primers within the assay. To quantify the absolute abundance of each unique TCRbeta CDR3 rearrangement, sequence reads were collapsed and filtered. For each sample, productive Simpson clonality was calculated by taking the square root of Simpson's diversity index across productive rearrangements. TCRdb stores this immuneACCESS table with in-frame sequences only. Part of the clones is absent; in the studies checked, under half of the shortfall reflects unresolved V genes, and no reason is known for the rest. V and J calls and clone size are copied from that table; D and trimming were computed from the DNA. This sample is represented by 92,000 or so clones; approximately 88% of them were singletons. Together, the top ten hold about 0.51% of the sample.

This record belongs to a study of blood T cell repertoires in COVID-19 (dated by TCRdb to between 2020 and 2021). Notes on the research overall: Samples covering the acute and convalescent phases of COVID-19 were provided by collaborators in the United States, Italy and Spain. The prospective study material was composed of cDNA or gDNA derived from T cells, B-cell-depleted T cells, or PBMCs. Deeply sampled blood TCRbeta repertoires from subjects exposed to, actively infected with, or recovered from COVID-19 were included in the dataset. A freely available public database, intended as a resource for researchers studying the immune response to SARS-CoV-2, is where the repertoires were released. Samples came from the ongoing ImmuneRACE study (first 160 participants) plus 1,254 subjects from 6 global collaborators. A de-identified subject ID, COVID-19 status, age in years and sex were almost always included in the sample metadata. Where available, HLA class I and class II types were obtained from metadata supplied by the sample provider rather than from assay-based typing.

Broad study findings and their caveats: Clinical and demographic metadata were provided uncurated, with the amount varying by source and participant.

V is trimmed back by 6 bases and J by 0 bases, and the junction contains 4 bases that no gene match accounts for. The germline V gene gives CDR1 as MNHEY and CDR2 as SVGEGT. Measured from the cysteine to the phenylalanine, the CDR3 is 15 residues long. This entry keeps only the CDR3 DNA: 45 bases, framed from base 1. The clonotype comes from a man in his fifties or sixties with acute or convalescent COVID-19. Specimen: peripheral blood. This receptor chain uses TRBV6-2 or TRBV6-3 and TRBJ2-5, with 10 bases aligning to TRBD2. The nucleotide sequence is given as TGTGCCAGCAGACCTAGCGGGGGTCACCAAGAGACCCAGTACTTC. It translates to CASRPSGGHQETQYF.